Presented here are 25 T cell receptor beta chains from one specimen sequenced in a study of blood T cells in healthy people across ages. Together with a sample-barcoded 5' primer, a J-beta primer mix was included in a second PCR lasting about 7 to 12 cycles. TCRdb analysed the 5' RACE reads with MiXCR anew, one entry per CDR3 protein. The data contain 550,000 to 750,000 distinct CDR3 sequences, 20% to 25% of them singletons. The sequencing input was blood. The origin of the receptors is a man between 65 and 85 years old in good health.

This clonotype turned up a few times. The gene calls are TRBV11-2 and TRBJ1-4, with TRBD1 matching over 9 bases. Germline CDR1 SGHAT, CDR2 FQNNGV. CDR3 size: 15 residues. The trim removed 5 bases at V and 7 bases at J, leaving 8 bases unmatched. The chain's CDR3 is CASSPTGGLVEKLFF. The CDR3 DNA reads TGTGCCAGCAGCCCAACAGGGGGCCTAGTTGAAAAACTGTTTTTT.

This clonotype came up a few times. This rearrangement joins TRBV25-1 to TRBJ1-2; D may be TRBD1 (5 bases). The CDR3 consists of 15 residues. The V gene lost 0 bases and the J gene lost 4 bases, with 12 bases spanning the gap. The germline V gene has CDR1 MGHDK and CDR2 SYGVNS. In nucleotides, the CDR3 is TGTGCCAGCAGTGAATATGGGGGGGTTCTCTATGGCTACACCTTC. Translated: CASSEYGGVLYGYTF.

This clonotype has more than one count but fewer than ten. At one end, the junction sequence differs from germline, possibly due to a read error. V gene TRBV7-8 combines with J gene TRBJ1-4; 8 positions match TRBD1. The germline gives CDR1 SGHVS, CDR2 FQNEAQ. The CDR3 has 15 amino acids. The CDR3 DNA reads TGTGCCAGCAGCTTAGATGTCAGGGGGCATGAAAAACCGTTTTTT. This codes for CASSLDVRGHEKPFF.

The CDR3 sequence: CASSLVSGRAKTDTQYF. In DNA form, the CDR3 reads TGCGCCAGCAGCCTAGTGAGCGGGAGGGCCAAGACAGATACGCAGTATTTT. The chain combines TRBV5-1 with TRBJ2-3; 10 bases are shared with TRBD2. The CDR3 sequence is 17 residues long. Germline lookup yields CDR1 SGHRS and CDR2 YFSETQ. The V segment lost 4 bases and the J segment 3 bases; nucleotides outside the gene matches: 11.

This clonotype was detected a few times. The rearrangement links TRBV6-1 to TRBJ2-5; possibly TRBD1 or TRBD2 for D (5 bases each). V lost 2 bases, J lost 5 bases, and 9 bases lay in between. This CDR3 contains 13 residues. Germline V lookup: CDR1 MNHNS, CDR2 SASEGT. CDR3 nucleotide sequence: TGTGCCAGCAGTGAATGGGGGTTTGAGACCCAGTACTTC. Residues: CASSEWGFETQYF.

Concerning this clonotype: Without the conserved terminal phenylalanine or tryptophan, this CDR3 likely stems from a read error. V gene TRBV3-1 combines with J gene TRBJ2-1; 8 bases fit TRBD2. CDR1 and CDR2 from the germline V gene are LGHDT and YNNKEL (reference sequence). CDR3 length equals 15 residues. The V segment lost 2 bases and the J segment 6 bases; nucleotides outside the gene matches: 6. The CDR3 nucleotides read TGTGCCAGCAGCCAACCGGGACTAGTCACCAATGAGCAGTTCTTG. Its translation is CASSQPGLVTNEQFL.

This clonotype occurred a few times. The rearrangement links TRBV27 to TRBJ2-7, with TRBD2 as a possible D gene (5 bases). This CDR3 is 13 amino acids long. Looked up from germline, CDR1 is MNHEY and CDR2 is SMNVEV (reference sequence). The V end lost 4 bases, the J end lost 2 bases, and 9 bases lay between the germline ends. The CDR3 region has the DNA TGTGCCAGCAGTTCGGACGGGGCCTACGAGCAGTACTTC. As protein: CASSSDGAYEQYF.

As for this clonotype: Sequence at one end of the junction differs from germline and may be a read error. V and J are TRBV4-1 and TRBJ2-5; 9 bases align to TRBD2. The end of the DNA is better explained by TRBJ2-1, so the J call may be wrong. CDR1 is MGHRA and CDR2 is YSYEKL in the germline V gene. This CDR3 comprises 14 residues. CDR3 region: CASGQDKTSGEQFF. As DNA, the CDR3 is TGCGCCAGCGGCCAAGATAAAACTAGCGGGGAGCAGTTCTTC.

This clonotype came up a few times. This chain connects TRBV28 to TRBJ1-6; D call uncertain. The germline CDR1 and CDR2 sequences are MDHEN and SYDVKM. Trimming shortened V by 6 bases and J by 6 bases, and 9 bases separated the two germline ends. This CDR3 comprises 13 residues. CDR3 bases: TGTGCCAGCAGCGACCGAGCTAATTCACCCCTCCACTTT. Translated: CASSDRANSPLHF.

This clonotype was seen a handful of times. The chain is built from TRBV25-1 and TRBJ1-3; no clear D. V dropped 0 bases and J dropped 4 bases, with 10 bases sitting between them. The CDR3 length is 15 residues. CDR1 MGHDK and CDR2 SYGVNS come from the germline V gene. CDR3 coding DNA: TGTGCCAGCAGTGAATACGCCAGTCCAGGAAACACCATATATTTT. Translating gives CASSEYASPGNTIYF.

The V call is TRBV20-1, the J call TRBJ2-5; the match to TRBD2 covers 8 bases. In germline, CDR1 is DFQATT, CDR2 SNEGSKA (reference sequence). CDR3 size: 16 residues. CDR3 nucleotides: TGCAGCACGGGACTAGGGGCCTCCTCTGTAGGAGAGACCCAGTACTTC. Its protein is CSTGLGASSVGETQYF.

This chain's CDR3 is CASSRGTYSNQPQHF. The DNA of the CDR3 is TGTGCCAGCAGTCGAGGGACCTATAGCAATCAGCCCCAGCATTTT. This chain joins TRBV2 and TRBJ1-5; tentative D call: TRBD1 (5 bases). This CDR3 spans 15 amino acids. From germline, CDR1 is SNHLY and CDR2 FYNNEI. V shed 5 bases and J shed 0 bases, with 11 bases lying between them.

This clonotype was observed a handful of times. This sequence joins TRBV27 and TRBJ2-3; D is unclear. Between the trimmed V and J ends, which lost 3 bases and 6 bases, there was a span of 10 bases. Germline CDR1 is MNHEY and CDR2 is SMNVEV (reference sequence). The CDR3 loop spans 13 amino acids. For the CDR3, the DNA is TGTGCCAGCAGTTTTCAGGCAAGGGATACGCAGTATTTT. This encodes CASSFQARDTQYF.

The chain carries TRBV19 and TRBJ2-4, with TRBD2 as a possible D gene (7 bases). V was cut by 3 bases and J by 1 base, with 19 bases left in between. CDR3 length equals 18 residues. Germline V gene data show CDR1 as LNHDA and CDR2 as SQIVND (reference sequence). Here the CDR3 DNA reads TGTGCCAGTAGTATTCAAGCGGGAAGGGGGATGGCCAAAAACATTCAGTACTTC. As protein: CASSIQAGRGMAKNIQYF. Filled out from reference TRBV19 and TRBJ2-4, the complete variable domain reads DGGITQSPKYLFRKEGQNVTLSCEQNLNHDAMYWYRQDPGQGLRLIYYSQIVNDFQKGDIAEGYSVSREKKESFPLTVTSAQKNPTAFYLCASSIQAGRGMAKNIQYFGAGTRLSVL.

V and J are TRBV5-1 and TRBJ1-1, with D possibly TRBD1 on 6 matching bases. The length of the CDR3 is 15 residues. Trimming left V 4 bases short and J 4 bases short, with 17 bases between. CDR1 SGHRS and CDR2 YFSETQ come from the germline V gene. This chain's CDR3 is CASSAFNRDRTEAFF. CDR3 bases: TGCGCCAGCAGCGCCTTCAACAGGGATCGCACTGAAGCTTTCTTT. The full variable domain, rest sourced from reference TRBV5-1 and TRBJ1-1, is KAGVTQTPRYLIKTRGQQVTLSCSPISGHRSVSWYQQTPGQGLQFLFEYFSETQRNKGNFPGRFSGRQFSNSRSEMNVSTLELGDSALYLCASSAFNRDRTEAFFGQGTRLTVV.

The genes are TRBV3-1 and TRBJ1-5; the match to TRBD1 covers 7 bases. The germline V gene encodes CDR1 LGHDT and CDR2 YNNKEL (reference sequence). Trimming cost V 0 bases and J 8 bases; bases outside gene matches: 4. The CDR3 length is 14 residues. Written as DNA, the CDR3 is TGTGCCAGCAGCCAAGACAGGGGGACGGAGCCCCAGCATTTT. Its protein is CASSQDRGTEPQHF.

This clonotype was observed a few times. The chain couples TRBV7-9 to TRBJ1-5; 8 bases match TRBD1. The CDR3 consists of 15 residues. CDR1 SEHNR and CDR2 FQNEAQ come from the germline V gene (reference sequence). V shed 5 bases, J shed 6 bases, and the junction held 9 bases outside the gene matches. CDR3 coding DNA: TGTGCCAGCAGCGAGACAGGGGAGTGGAGTCAGCCCCAGCATTTT. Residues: CASSETGEWSQPQHF.

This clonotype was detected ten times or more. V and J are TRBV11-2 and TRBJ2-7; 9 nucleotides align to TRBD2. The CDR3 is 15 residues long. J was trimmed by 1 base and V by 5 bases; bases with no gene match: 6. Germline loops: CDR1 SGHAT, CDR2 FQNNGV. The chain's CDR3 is CASSALAGASYEQYF. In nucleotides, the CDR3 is TGTGCCAGCAGCGCACTAGCGGGCGCTTCCTACGAGCAGTACTTC.

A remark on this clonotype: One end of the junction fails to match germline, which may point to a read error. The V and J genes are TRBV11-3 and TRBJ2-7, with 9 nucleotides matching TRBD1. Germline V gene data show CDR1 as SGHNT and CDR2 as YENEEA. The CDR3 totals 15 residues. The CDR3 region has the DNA TGTGCCAGCAGCAAGGGACAGGGTATTCAGTACGAGCAGTGCTTC. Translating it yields CASSKGQGIQYEQCF.

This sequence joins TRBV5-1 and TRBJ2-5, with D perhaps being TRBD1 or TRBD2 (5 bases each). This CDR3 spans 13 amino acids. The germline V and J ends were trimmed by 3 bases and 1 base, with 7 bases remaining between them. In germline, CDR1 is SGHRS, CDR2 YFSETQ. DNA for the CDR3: TGCGCCAGCAGCTACGGGGCCCAAGAGACCCAGTACTTC. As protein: CASSYGAQETQYF.

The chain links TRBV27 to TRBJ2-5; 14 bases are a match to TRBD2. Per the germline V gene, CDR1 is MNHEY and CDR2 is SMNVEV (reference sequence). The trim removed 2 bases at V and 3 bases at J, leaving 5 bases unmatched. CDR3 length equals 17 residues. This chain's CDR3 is CASSLGSGLAGEETQYF. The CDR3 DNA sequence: TGTGCCAGCAGTTTAGGTTCGGGACTAGCGGGAGAAGAGACCCAGTACTTC.

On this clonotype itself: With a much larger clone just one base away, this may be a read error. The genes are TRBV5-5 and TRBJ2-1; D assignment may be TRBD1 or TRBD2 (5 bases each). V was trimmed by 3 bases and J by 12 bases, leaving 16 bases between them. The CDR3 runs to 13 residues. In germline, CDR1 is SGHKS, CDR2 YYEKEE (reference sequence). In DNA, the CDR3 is TGTGCCAGCAGCTCTCTTCGGGGCCCGGGGCAGTTCTTC. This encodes CASSSLRGPGQFF.

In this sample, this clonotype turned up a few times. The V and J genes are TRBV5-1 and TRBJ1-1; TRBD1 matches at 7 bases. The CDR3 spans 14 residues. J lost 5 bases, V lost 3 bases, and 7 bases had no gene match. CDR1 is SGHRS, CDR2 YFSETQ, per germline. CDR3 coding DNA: TGCGCCAGCAGCTCCCAGGGGGGGAAGACTGAAGCTTTCTTT. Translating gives CASSSQGGKTEAFF.

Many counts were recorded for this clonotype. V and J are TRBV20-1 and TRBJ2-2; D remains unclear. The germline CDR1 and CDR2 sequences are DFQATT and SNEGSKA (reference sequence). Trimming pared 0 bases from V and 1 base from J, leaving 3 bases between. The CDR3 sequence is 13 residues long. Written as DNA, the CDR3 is TGCAGTGCTAGAGAACAGAACACCGGGGAGCTGTTTTTT. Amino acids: CSAREQNTGELFF.

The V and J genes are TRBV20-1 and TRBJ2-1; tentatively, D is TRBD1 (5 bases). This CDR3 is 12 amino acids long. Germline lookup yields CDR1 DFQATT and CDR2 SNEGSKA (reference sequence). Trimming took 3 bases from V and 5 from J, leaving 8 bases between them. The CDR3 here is CSARGPHNEQFF. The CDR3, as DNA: TGCAGTGCTAGGGGGCCTCACAATGAGCAGTTCTTC.